Here is one T cell receptor (beta chain) with its context. The antigen remains undetermined. This sample was included in a study of yellow fever vaccine responses in identical twins. Overall study results and limits: Twins reportedly appeared to share part of their vaccine T cell response while keeping part individual.

Using its own MiXCR run on the RT-PCR reads, TCRdb lists one record per CDR3 protein. The profile shows over 450 distinct CDR3 sequences, just under 75% of them singletons. The CDR3 loop spans 16 amino acids. The V gene's germline CDR1 is MGHRA and CDR2 YSYEKL. Trimming cost V 4 bases and J 0 bases; bases outside gene matches: 8. The receptor was isolated from a female donor who received the yellow fever vaccine. V is TRBV4-1 and J is TRBJ2-7; 8 nucleotides agree with TRBD2. The sequencing used T cells from blood (PBMCs), unsorted or a sorted subset (not recorded which), collected before or after yellow fever vaccination (not recorded which). CDR3 DNA: TGCGCCAGCAGCCCTATACTAGCGGAGAGCTCCTACGAGCAGTACTTC. The encoded protein is CASSPILAESSYEQYF.